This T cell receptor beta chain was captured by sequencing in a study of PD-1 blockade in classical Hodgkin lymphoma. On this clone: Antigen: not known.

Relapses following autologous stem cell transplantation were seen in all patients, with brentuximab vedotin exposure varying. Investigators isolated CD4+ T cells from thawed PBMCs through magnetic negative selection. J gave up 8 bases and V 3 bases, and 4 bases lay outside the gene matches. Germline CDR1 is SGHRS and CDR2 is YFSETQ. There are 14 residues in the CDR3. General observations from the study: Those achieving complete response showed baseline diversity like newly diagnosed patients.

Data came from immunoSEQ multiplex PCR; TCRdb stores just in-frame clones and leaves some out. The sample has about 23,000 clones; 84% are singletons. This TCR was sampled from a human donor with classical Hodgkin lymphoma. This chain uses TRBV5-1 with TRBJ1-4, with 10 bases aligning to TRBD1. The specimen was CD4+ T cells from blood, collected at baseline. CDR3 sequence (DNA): TGCGCCAGCAGCTCGGGACAGGGGAGCGAAAAACTGTTTTTT. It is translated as CASSSGQGSEKLFF. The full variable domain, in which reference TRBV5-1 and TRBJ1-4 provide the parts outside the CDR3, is KAGVTQTPRYLIKTRGQQVTLSCSPISGHRSVSWYQQTPGQGLQFLFEYFSETQRNKGNFPGRFSGRQFSNSRSEMNVSTLELGDSALYLCASSSGQGSEKLFFGSGTQLSVL.